What follows are 23 T cell receptor beta chains derived from one specimen sequenced in a study of T cells expressing NK-cell markers. Reprocessing the 5' RACE reads, TCRdb reports a single entry for every CDR3 protein and omits DNA. The sample has roughly 280,000 distinct CDR3 sequences; the top ten hold under 0.5%. The sequenced material came from blood T cells: a sorted CD56 or NKG2C T cell subset, CD4+ or CD8+ T cells, or bulk PBMC T cells (not recorded which). These receptors all stem from a young man in good health.

The chain couples TRBV4-2 to TRBJ2-1; TCRdb selects TRBD2, and the lack of DNA leaves this call unchecked. The CDR3 contains 16 residues. In germline, CDR1 is LGHNA, CDR2 YNFKEQ. The CDR3 sequence is CASSRSGREYYNEQFF.

This chain links TRBV2 with TRBJ2-7; TCRdb indicates TRBD2, and absent DNA this call remains unverified. Germline V gives CDR1 SNHLY, CDR2 FYNNEI. CDR3 size: 13 residues. The chain's CDR3 is CASRTGLAGEQYF.

The CDR3 spells CASSQGQGTNTGELFF. The V gene is TRBV4-1, the J gene TRBJ2-2; TCRdb picks TRBD1, but there is no DNA to check that call. CDR1 is MGHRA, CDR2 YSYEKL, per germline. The CDR3 covers 16 residues.

The chain has TRBV3-1 and TRBJ2-1. The CDR3 runs 13 residues. Germline V gives CDR1 LGHDT, CDR2 YNNKEL (reference sequence). CDR3 in amino acids: CASSLGPLNEQFF.

J is TRBJ2-4 and V is TRBV27; TCRdb indicates TRBD2, and absent DNA this call remains unverified. Germline V lookup: CDR1 MNHEY, CDR2 SMNVEV (reference sequence). This CDR3 contains 16 residues. Here the CDR3 reads CASSSPDPTRRGIQYF.

The chain recombines TRBV20-1 with TRBJ2-1; lacking DNA, the TRBD1 call made by TCRdb goes unchecked. CDR1 and CDR2 (germline): DFQATT, SNEGSKA (reference sequence). The CDR3 spans 15 residues. CDR3 residues: CSARGKGDYYNEQFF.

The chain links TRBV18 to TRBJ1-2; TCRdb outputs TRBD1, but without DNA this stays unchecked. This CDR3 is built from 17 residues. Germline V lookup: CDR1 KGHSH, CDR2 LQKENI. CDR3 amino acids: CASSPPIKTENNYGYTF.

The genes are TRBV24-1 and TRBJ2-1. CDR3 length: 14 residues. Germline V CDR1 and CDR2: KGHDR, SFDVKD. The CDR3: CATSDMTPYNEQFF.

The CDR3 loop reads CASSKTGAGYTF. The chain uses TRBV12-3 or TRBV12-4 and TRBJ1-2; the TCRdb call, TRBD1, lacks DNA for checking. The length of the CDR3 is 12 residues.

The gene calls are TRBV28 and TRBJ2-7; with no DNA, the TCRdb D assignment of TRBD1 cannot be verified. This CDR3 is 13 amino acids long. Germline loops: CDR1 MDHEN, CDR2 SYDVKM. The CDR3 protein is CASSSGQSYEQYF.

The chain couples TRBV5-1 to TRBJ2-1. CDR3 length: 16 amino acids. Germline-derived CDR1 and CDR2 are SGHRS and YFSETQ. CDR3 sequence reads: CASSLAVFSGSNEQFF. The variable domain in full, with the rest retrieved from reference TRBV5-1 and TRBJ2-1, is KAGVTQTPRYLIKTRGQQVTLSCSPISGHRSVSWYQQTPGQGLQFLFEYFSETQRNKGNFPGRFSGRQFSNSRSEMNVSTLELGDSALYLCASSLAVFSGSNEQFFGPGTRLTVL.

V and J are TRBV11-2 and TRBJ2-7; TCRdb's assignment of TRBD2 cannot be checked, as there is no DNA. Germline V lookup: CDR1 SGHAT, CDR2 FQNNGV. The CDR3 is 18 residues long. This CDR3 is CASSLRGTSGRYSYEQYF. Complete variable domain (other parts from reference TRBV11-2 and TRBJ2-7): EAGVAQSPRYKIIEKRQSVAFWCNPISGHATLYWYQQILGQGPKLLIQFQNNGVVDDSQLPKDRFSAERLKGVDSTLKIQPAKLEDSAVYLCASSLRGTSGRYSYEQYFGPGTRLTVT.

This chain joins TRBV4-2 and TRBJ2-3. Germline-derived CDR1 and CDR2 are LGHNA and YNFKEQ. CDR3 length: 16 amino acids. CDR3 sequence: CASSQRKKVSTDTQYF.

V is TRBV5-1 and J is TRBJ2-6; TCRdb's D call, TRBD1, is unchecked because there is no DNA. Per the germline V gene, CDR1 is SGHRS and CDR2 is YFSETQ. The CDR3 spans 16 residues. The CDR3 spells CASSLMGASGANVLTF.

This chain links TRBV20-1 with TRBJ2-5; TCRdb designates TRBD1, a call that cannot be tested without DNA. The germline V gene has CDR1 DFQATT and CDR2 SNEGSKA (reference sequence). This CDR3 is built from 14 residues. The CDR3 is CSASLTGTSGTQYF.

The V gene is TRBV20-1, the J gene TRBJ2-2; TCRdb's D gene call, TRBD1, goes unchecked for lack of DNA. Germline V lookup: CDR1 DFQATT, CDR2 SNEGSKA (reference sequence). This CDR3 contains 15 residues. The CDR3 sequence is CSARPGGARPGELFF.

V usage is TRBV20-1 and J usage is TRBJ1-5. Germline CDR1 DFQATT, CDR2 SNEGSKA (reference sequence). CDR3 length: 15 amino acids. CDR3 sequence reads: CSASVITGVGQPQHF.

This chain joins TRBV12-3 or TRBV12-4 and TRBJ2-5. This CDR3 is built from 13 residues. CDR3 protein: CASSFRLGETQYF.

The chain has TRBV20-1 and TRBJ2-1; TCRdb's D call of TRBD1 is untestable without DNA. From germline, CDR1 is DFQATT and CDR2 SNEGSKA (reference sequence). This CDR3 is built from 13 residues. CDR3 loop: CSASRTVDGEQFF.

The V gene is TRBV20-1, the J gene TRBJ1-2. Germline V gene data show CDR1 as DFQATT and CDR2 as SNEGSKA (reference sequence). The CDR3 runs to 14 residues. The CDR3 here is CSARRAGSGYGYTF.

The CDR3 sequence is CASSLASLLSKNIQYF. V and J are TRBV7-2 and TRBJ2-4. Looked up from germline, CDR1 is SGHTA and CDR2 is FQGNSA. This CDR3 comprises 16 residues. The whole variable domain, filled in from reference TRBV7-2 and TRBJ2-4, reads GAGVSQSPSNKVTEKGKDVELRCDPISGHTALYWYRQSLGQGLEFLIYFQGNSAPDKSGLPSDRFSAERTGGSVSTLTIQRTQQEDSAVYLCASSLASLLSKNIQYFGAGTRLSVL.

This rearrangement joins TRBV29-1 to TRBJ2-6. Germline V gene sequence: CDR1 SQVTM, CDR2 ANQGSEA. This CDR3 spans 15 amino acids. CDR3 protein: CSVETRSSGANVLTF. The full variable domain, completed using reference TRBV29-1 and TRBJ2-6, is SAVISQKPSRDICQRGTSLTIQCQVDSQVTMMFWYRQQPGQSLTLIATANQGSEATYESGFVIDKFPISRPNLTFSTLTVSNMSPEDSSIYLCSVETRSSGANVLTFGAGSRLTVL.

This chain links TRBV6-5 with TRBJ1-6. Germline V gene data show CDR1 as MNHEY and CDR2 as SVGAGI. The CDR3 is made up of 13 amino acids. The CDR3 region is CASSYVGNSPLHF.